Listed below are T cell receptor beta chains from one sample, sequenced in a study of response to subunit inactivated influenza vaccine. Each CDR3 protein is one row after TCRdb ran MiXCR on the RT-PCR reads. The repertoire consists of hundreds of thousands of distinct CDR3 sequences, with about 15% occurring once and the leading ten covering 6.5% to 8.5%. The source material was PBMCs from blood, sampled 14 days before vaccination. These receptors all come from a man aged 50 or older who received an inactivated influenza vaccine. Both conserved end residues are part of each CDR3. A D gene is named only where the DNA matches it firmly. Clone size appears in some rows only: once, few, many, or a class for an expanded clone.

>TRBJ1-6|NA|TRBV12-3/TRBV12-4|many
TGTGCCAGCAGTCGTAACACCTATAATTCGCCCCTCCACTTT
CASSRNTYNSPLHF
>TRBJ2-5|TRBD2|TRBV4-2|NA
TGTGCCAGCAGTGCCGGGGGGGCACAGGAGACCCAGTACTTC
CASSAGGAQETQYF
>TRBJ2-3|TRBD1|TRBV4-2|NA
TGTGCCAGCAGCCAAGATCCGGGGACAGGGGGCTGGTACGGCACAGATACGCAGTATTTT
CASSQDPGTGGWYGTDTQYF
>TRBJ2-5|NA|TRBV5-1|many
TGTGCCAGCAGTTTAGGGGTCCAAGAGACCCAGTACTTC
CASSLGVQETQYF
>TRBJ1-5|TRBD1|TRBV15|NA
TGTGCCACCAGCGGTGGGGTCAGGGGGACGGTTCAGCCCCAGCATTTT
CATSGGVRGTVQPQHF
>TRBJ1-5|NA|TRBV4-1|many
TGCGCCAGCAGCCAAGACCCTAATCAGCCCCAGCATTTT
CASSQDPNQPQHF
>TRBJ2-4|TRBD1|TRBV12-3/TRBV12-4|NA
TGTGCCAGCAGTCCGGGGACAGCTCGGTTGGTAGACATTCAGTACTTC
CASSPGTARLVDIQYF
>TRBJ2-7|NA|TRBV6-5|NA
TGTGCCAGCAGTTACTTCTTAGCTAGCTGCGATTCCTACGAGCAGTACTTC
CASSYFLASCDSYEQYF
>TRBJ1-3|NA|TRBV7-9|few
TGTGCCAGCAGCTTCAATGCTGGAAACACCATATATTTT
CASSFNAGNTIYF
>TRBJ1-5|TRBD1|TRBV6-1|many
TGTGCCAGCAGCCCCAGGACAGGGGTTAGCAATCAGCCCCAGCATTTT
CASSPRTGVSNQPQHF
>TRBJ1-1|NA|TRBV30|NA
TGTGCCTGGGACAGGCTCATGAACACTGAAGCTTTCTTT
CAWDRLMNTEAFF
>TRBJ2-7|TRBD1|TRBV5-1|many
TGCGCCAGCAGCCCCTGGGACAGGGAAGATTTCGAGCAGTACTTC
CASSPWDREDFEQYF
>TRBJ2-1|NA|TRBV6-1|NA
TGTGCCAGCAGTGAAGCGCTGGGCAGGGCACTTTACAATGAGCAGTTCTTC
CASSEALGRALYNEQFF
>TRBJ1-2|TRBD1|TRBV4-3|NA
TGCGCCAGCAGCCAAACAGGGGCGGCTCAGAGAGGCTACACCTTC
CASSQTGAAQRGYTF
>TRBJ1-4|TRBD1|TRBV7-2|few
TGTGCCAGCGGACTCGGGACAGGGGCCAAAAAGGAGGAAAAACTGTTTTTT
CASGLGTGAKKEEKLFF
>TRBJ2-2|NA|TRBV4-3|few
TGCGCCAGCAGCCAAGATCCCCTTTTGGGGGGGGAGCTGTTTTTT
CASSQDPLLGGELFF
>TRBJ2-1|NA|TRBV27|NA
TGTGCCAGCACCGATAATGCCGGGACGATGGGGTTCTTC
CASTDNAGTMGFF
>TRBJ2-3|NA|TRBV28|few
TGTGCCAGCAGTTTCCCCTCCCGGGGGTCGGGAGATACGCAGTATTTT
CASSFPSRGSGDTQYF
>TRBJ2-5|TRBD2|TRBV5-5|NA
TGTGCCAGCAGCCCCAACCCTAGCGGGCAAGAGACCCAGTACTTC
CASSPNPSGQETQYF
>TRBJ1-2|NA|TRBV20-1|NA
TGCAGTGCTAGAGATGGGAAGGGTCCGAGCGGCTACACCTTC
CSARDGKGPSGYTF
>TRBJ2-7|TRBD1|TRBV29-1|NA
TGCAGCGCCTTGACAGGGGGGCCCTACGAGCAGTACTTC
CSALTGGPYEQYF
>TRBJ2-7|TRBD1|TRBV7-9|few
TGTGCCAGCAGCGCATGGACAGGTCGGCCCTACGAGCAGTACTTC
CASSAWTGRPYEQYF
>TRBJ2-1|TRBD1|TRBV15|NA
TGTGCCACCAACGGCGGGACAGGGGACGATGAGCAGTTCTTC
CATNGGTGDDEQFF
>TRBJ2-1|TRBD1|TRBV5-1|NA
TGCGCCAGCAGCCCCGGGACAGGGATGAATGAGCAGTTCTTC
CASSPGTGMNEQFF
>TRBJ2-7|NA|TRBV20-1|few
TGCAGTGCTAGAGATACGCCCGAGCAGTACTTC
CSARDTPEQYF
>TRBJ2-1|NA|TRBV11-2|few
TGTGCCAGCAGCTTAGTAGCGGCAGTGAGCTACAATGAGCAGTTCTTC
CASSLVAAVSYNEQFF
>TRBJ2-3|TRBD2|TRBV20-1|few
TGCAGTGCTAGACCGCGCCCGGGACTAGCGGGAGGAGGTACGCAGTATTTT
CSARPRPGLAGGGTQYF
>TRBJ1-2|NA|TRBV29-1|many
TGCAGCGTTGAAAGGCCAGCCTATGGCTACACCTTC
CSVERPAYGYTF
>TRBJ2-1|NA|TRBV7-2|few
TGTGCCAGCAGCTTAGTCGGGGGTCTCGGCGTTAATGAGCAGTTCTTC
CASSLVGGLGVNEQFF
>TRBJ2-5|TRBD1|TRBV25-1|few
TGTGCCAGTACAGGGGAAAAGGAGACCCAGTACTTC
CASTGEKETQYF
>TRBJ1-4|TRBD1|TRBV4-3|few
TGCGCCAGCAGCCGAACACCGGGACAGGGGCTTGAAAAACTGTTTTTT
CASSRTPGQGLEKLFF
>TRBJ2-3|NA|TRBV11-2|few
TGTGCCAGCAGCTTAGGATCGAGCGGTTCTCGCACAGATACGCAGTATTTT
CASSLGSSGSRTDTQYF
>TRBJ1-1|TRBD1|TRBV29-1|NA
TGCAGCGTAGCAAGAGGGACAGTTAGGACTGAAGCTTTCTTT
CSVARGTVRTEAFF
>TRBJ2-3|TRBD2|TRBV7-8|few
TGTGCCAGCAGCCCTCCGCGGGAGAGGGGAAGCACAGATACGCAGTATTTT
CASSPPRERGSTDTQYF
>TRBJ2-2|TRBD2|TRBV4-3|few
TGCGCCAGCAGCCAAGCATTTAGCGGGGGTATTGTCACCGGGGAGCTGTTTTTT
CASSQAFSGGIVTGELFF
>TRBJ2-3|TRBD2|TRBV5-1|NA
TGCGCCAGCAGCTCGGGACTAGATCTCATTAGCACAGATACGCAGTATTTT
CASSSGLDLISTDTQYF
>TRBJ2-4|NA|TRBV6-2/TRBV6-3|NA
TGTGCCAGCAGTTACTCGGGGACCAAGTACTTC
CASSYSGTKYF
>TRBJ2-5|TRBD2|TRBV20-1|few
TGCAGTGCTAGAGATGGCGGGAGGGCAGAGACCCAGTACTTC
CSARDGGRAETQYF
>TRBJ1-1|NA|TRBV5-1|few
TGCGCCAGCAGCCAATTATCGTCGGGTATGGGCACTGAAGCTTTCTTT
CASSQLSSGMGTEAFF